This record looks at one T cell receptor (beta chain) sequence and its context. Its antigen is not known. The data belong to a study of shared clonotypes between healthy human individuals. General study findings and limits: Sampling included only blood; tissue repertoires likely differ.

Sequencing was performed with immunoSEQ multiplex PCR; in TCRdb, only in-frame clones are kept and a portion is missing. The table has some 490,000 clones, more than 75% seen once. V lost 0 bases, J lost 4 bases, and 8 bases lay in between. The CDR3 totals 14 residues. Per germline, CDR1 SEHNR and CDR2 FQNEAQ (reference sequence). The source material was PBMCs. This chain connects TRBV7-9 to TRBJ2-3; no clear D. This receptor was obtained from a woman between 40 and 50 years old in good health. Some clones in this sample may be carry-over from other donors' samples. CDR3 sequence reads: CASSLAFGSDTQYF. The CDR3 bases are TGTGCCAGCAGCTTAGCATTCGGATCAGATACGCAGTATTTT.